A single sample is the source of the 32 T cell receptor beta chains below, sequenced in a study of shared clonotypes between healthy human individuals. Using immunoSEQ multiplex PCR, the repertoire was profiled, and TCRdb retains in-frame clones only, with some absent. Among approximately 640,000 clones listed, more than 70% were seen once. Source material: memory CD4+ T cells sorted from blood. Described subset: CD45RA-negative fraction. These receptors all stem from a young woman in good health.

Points on this clone: A much more abundant neighbour one base away suggests this may be a read error. Other DNA sequences within the sample encode an identical CDR3. The chain joins TRBV11-2 to TRBJ2-5, with D perhaps TRBD1 (6 bases). The CDR3 is 13 residues long. CDR1 and CDR2 from the germline V gene are SGHAT and FQNNGV. V gave up 5 bases and J gave up 5 bases, with 12 bases separating them. The CDR3 reads CASSPGQGETQYF. CDR3 in DNA: TGTGCCAGCAGCCCAGGGCAGGGGGAGACCCAGTACTTC.

The CDR3 DNA reads TGTGCCAGCAGCTTAGGATTCCATCCCGGGGAGCTGTTTTTT. This codes for CASSLGFHPGELFF. The gene calls are TRBV7-9 and TRBJ2-2; D gene unclear. V lost 1 base, J lost 6 bases, and 9 bases lay in between. The CDR3 is 14 amino acids. From germline, CDR1 is SEHNR and CDR2 FQNEAQ (reference sequence).

The rearrangement links TRBV27 to TRBJ2-1; D remains unclear. Germline loops: CDR1 MNHEY, CDR2 SMNVEV (reference sequence). The V gene lost 5 bases and the J gene lost 9 bases, with 17 bases spanning the gap. The CDR3 spans 14 residues. CDR3 DNA sequence: TGTGCCAGCAGTCCGGATCCCCACAGTGGTGAGCAGTTCTTC. Translating it yields CASSPDPHSGEQFF.

Only a few counts were recorded for this clone. The chain recombines TRBV9 with TRBJ1-3; D not certain. The CDR3 has 15 amino acids. Germline CDR1 and CDR2: SGDLS and YYNGEE. The ends were cut back, 0 bases at V and 4 bases at J, with 11 bases in the middle. The CDR3 protein is CASSVDLVSGNTIYF. CDR3 nucleotides: TGTGCCAGCAGCGTAGATCTGGTTTCCGGAAACACCATATATTTT.

This clone was observed many times. In DNA form, the CDR3 reads TGTGCCAGCTCACTCCGACAGGTCCCGAACCCCATGAACACTGAAGCTTTCTTT. The encoded protein is CASSLRQVPNPMNTEAFF. V gene TRBV18 combines with J gene TRBJ1-1; tentative D call: TRBD1 (6 bases). The CDR3 loop spans 18 amino acids. Trimming took off 4 bases at V and 0 bases at J, with 21 bases between the two ends. CDR1 and CDR2 from the germline V gene are KGHSH and LQKENI. Supplemented by reference TRBV18 and TRBJ1-1, the full variable domain reads NAGVMQNPRHLVRRRGQEARLRCSPMKGHSHVYWYRQLPEEGLKFMVYLQKENIIDESGMPKERFSAEFPKEGPSILRIQQVVRGDSAAYFCASSLRQVPNPMNTEAFFGQGTRLTVV.

This clone was seen more than once but under ten times. The chain links TRBV9 to TRBJ2-6; D not resolved. CDR1 is SGDLS, CDR2 YYNGEE, per germline. Trimming cost V 0 bases and J 0 bases, with 4 bases left between them. The CDR3 spans 15 residues. This chain's CDR3 is CASSVGLSGANVLTF. The DNA of the CDR3 is TGTGCCAGCAGCGTAGGCCTCTCTGGGGCCAACGTCCTGACTTTC.

For this clone: Distinct nucleotide sequences in the sample also encode this CDR3. V gene TRBV28 combines with J gene TRBJ2-7; possibly TRBD2 for D (5 bases). From germline, CDR1 is MDHEN and CDR2 SYDVKM. The CDR3 has 11 amino acids. Trimming stripped 6 bases from V and 4 bases from J, with 7 bases between. CDR3 amino acids: CASRRDYEQYF. The CDR3 nucleotides read TGTGCCAGCAGGAGGGATTACGAGCAGTACTTC.

J is TRBJ2-7 and V is TRBV6-6; D ambiguous. Per germline, CDR1 MNHNY and CDR2 SVGAGI (reference sequence). The CDR3 totals 13 residues. V lost 6 bases, J lost 0 bases, and 9 bases lay in between. The CDR3 DNA is TGTGCCAGCAGCTTAGACTTCTCCTACGAGCAGTACTTC. Protein product: CASSLDFSYEQYF.

The table lists this clone with many counts. This chain connects TRBV7-9 to TRBJ2-1; 8 nucleotides match TRBD2. The CDR3 is 13 amino acids. CDR1 and CDR2 from the germline V gene are SEHNR and FQNEAQ (reference sequence). V lost 8 bases, J lost 7 bases, and 7 bases stayed unmatched. The CDR3 sequence is CASGKREINEQFF. The CDR3 DNA follows: TGTGCCAGCGGCAAGCGGGAGATAAATGAGCAGTTCTTC.

This clone was picked up a small number of times. The chain joins TRBV30 to TRBJ2-1, with D perhaps TRBD2 (5 bases). V gave up 3 bases and J gave up 4 bases, with 10 bases separating them. CDR1 is GTSNPN and CDR2 is SVGIG in the germline V gene (reference sequence). The CDR3 has 13 amino acids. The CDR3 loop reads CAWRPGKYNEQFF. The CDR3 region has the DNA TGTGCCTGGAGGCCCGGGAAATACAATGAGCAGTTCTTC.

The gene calls are TRBV29-1 and TRBJ2-3; 8 bases are a match to TRBD2. The CDR3 loop spans 15 amino acids. CDR1 and CDR2 (germline): SQVTM, ANQGSEA. Trimming took 7 bases from V and 2 from J; bases not matched to a gene: 11. CDR3 DNA sequence: TGCAGCGCTCGCCTACTAGCGGAGAACACAGATACGCAGTATTTT. Its translation is CSARLLAENTDTQYF.

On this clone: The same CDR3 arises from other DNA sequences in this sample as well. The rearrangement uses TRBV5-4 and TRBJ2-1, with a weak D call TRBD2 (5 bases). This CDR3 comprises 15 residues. V was shortened by 4 bases and J by 1 base, with 12 bases between the two germline ends. Germline V gene sequence: CDR1 SGHNT, CDR2 YYREEE (reference sequence). CDR3 in DNA: TGTGCCAGCAGCCACGGAACTAGTTCCTACAATGAGCAGTTCTTC. This translates into CASSHGTSSYNEQFF. Drawing the rest from reference TRBV5-4 and TRBJ2-1, the complete variable domain is ETGVTQSPTHLIKTRGQQVTLRCSSQSGHNTVSWYQQALGQGPQFIFQYYREEENGRGNFPPRFSGLQFPNYSSELNVNALELDDSALYLCASSHGTSSYNEQFFGPGTRLTVL.

The chain is built from TRBV5-4 and TRBJ2-7; D is ambiguous. Germline CDR1 is SGHNT and CDR2 is YYREEE (reference sequence). This CDR3 region has 13 residues. Trimming removed 0 bases from V and 2 bases from J, with 6 bases in between. The CDR3 coding sequence is TGTGCCAGCAGCTTGGGTGAAGCCTACGAGCAGTACTTC. Its protein is CASSLGEAYEQYF.

A word on this clone: This sample also contains other DNA sequences that code for the same CDR3. CDR3 coding DNA: TGCGCCAGCAGCTTTAGCGGGGGATCCTACGAGCAGTACTTC. Amino acids: CASSFSGGSYEQYF. This chain uses TRBV5-1 with TRBJ2-7; 9 nucleotides match TRBD2. V lost 2 bases to trimming and J lost 1 base; unmatched junction nucleotides: 1. There are 14 residues in the CDR3. From germline, CDR1 is SGHRS and CDR2 YFSETQ.

V gene TRBV5-4 combines with J gene TRBJ2-7; TRBD2 agrees at 8 bases. The germline V gene has CDR1 SGHNT and CDR2 YYREEE (reference sequence). Losses at the gene ends were 3 bases for V and 0 bases for J; bases not matched to a gene: 5. This CDR3 has 15 amino acids. CDR3 sequence reads: CASSSSSGSSYEQYF. The DNA of the CDR3 is TGTGCCAGCAGCTCCTCTAGCGGGTCCTCCTACGAGCAGTACTTC.

The rearrangement uses TRBV5-1 and TRBJ1-2; weak D call: TRBD1 (5 bases). Trimming removed 5 bases from V and 8 bases from J, with 22 bases in between. This CDR3 comprises 15 residues. The germline CDR1 and CDR2 sequences are SGHRS and YFSETQ. This CDR3 reads CASSRGGVESGGYTF. The DNA of the CDR3 is TGCGCCAGCAGTAGGGGAGGAGTGGAATCGGGAGGCTACACCTTC.

J is TRBJ2-2 and V is TRBV5-1; D call uncertain. Trimming took 1 base from V and 6 from J, leaving 7 bases between them. The CDR3 has 13 residues. Germline values: CDR1 SGHRS, CDR2 YFSETQ. CDR3 nucleotides: TGCGCCAGCAGCTTGTCTGGGCCCGGGGAGCTGTTTTTT. This gives the protein CASSLSGPGELFF.

The genes are TRBV6-6 and TRBJ2-5; D is ambiguous. Germline CDR1 is MNHNY and CDR2 is SVGAGI (reference sequence). Trimming left V 4 bases short and J 7 bases short, with 16 bases between. The CDR3 is made up of 14 amino acids. CDR3 nucleotide sequence: TGTGCCAGCAGTTGGCTTGACCAGTCAGGGACCCAGTACTTC. This codes for CASSWLDQSGTQYF.

This clone occurred once. V and J are TRBV29-1 and TRBJ1-1, with D tentatively TRBD1 (5 bases). The CDR3 length is 12 residues. Germline lookup yields CDR1 SQVTM and CDR2 ANQGSEA. Trimming cost V 7 bases and J 4 bases, with 13 bases left between them. Here the CDR3 DNA reads TGCAGCGACCTGACAGTCGGCACTGAAGCTTTCTTT. It is translated as CSDLTVGTEAFF.

The chain combines TRBV7-8 with TRBJ2-7; 7 bases match TRBD1. The length of the CDR3 is 16 residues. CDR1 and CDR2 (germline): SGHVS, FQNEAQ. Trimming took 1 base from V and 1 from J; bases not matched to a gene: 7. The CDR3 DNA is TGTGCCAGCAGCTTAGTTGCGACAGGGATATCCTACGAGCAGTACTTC. Its translation is CASSLVATGISYEQYF.

The V and J genes are TRBV6-5 and TRBJ2-5; D remains unclear. The germline CDR1 and CDR2 sequences are MNHEY and SVGAGI. V was shortened by 0 bases and J by 3 bases, with 8 bases between the two germline ends. The CDR3 consists of 14 residues. Written as DNA, the CDR3 is TGTGCCAGCAGTTACTCTTTTGCGGAAGAGACCCAGTACTTC. Its protein is CASSYSFAEETQYF.

This rearrangement joins TRBV19 to TRBJ2-1; 16 nucleotides align to TRBD2. This CDR3 comprises 15 residues. The germline CDR1 and CDR2 sequences are LNHDA and SQIVND (reference sequence). V lost 4 bases to trimming and J lost 10 bases; unmatched junction nucleotides: 4. The CDR3 sequence is CASSTGLAGGGEQFF. The CDR3 bases are TGTGCCAGTAGTACGGGACTAGCGGGAGGGGGAGAGCAGTTCTTC.

This clone was observed a few times. The chain links TRBV10-1 to TRBJ2-7; the D gene is possibly TRBD1 (6 bases). Looked up from germline, CDR1 is WNHNN and CDR2 is SYGVQD (reference sequence). With 5 bases removed from V and 7 bases from J, the gap between germline ends came to 18 bases. The CDR3 runs 14 residues. The CDR3 region is CASSRGTALEEQYF. The CDR3 nucleotides read TGCGCCAGCAGTAGGGGGACCGCCCTGGAAGAGCAGTACTTC.

The chain uses TRBV4-1 and TRBJ2-6, with 14 bases matching TRBD2. The CDR3 covers 17 residues. The germline gives CDR1 MGHRA, CDR2 YSYEKL. V trimming: 4 bases; J trimming: 3 bases; junction bases outside the gene matches: 2. The CDR3 bases are TGCGCCAGCAGCCTTGGACTAGCGGGAGGTGGGGCCAACGTCCTGACTTTC. Translated, it gives CASSLGLAGGGANVLTF.

This rearrangement joins TRBV10-3 to TRBJ1-5; possibly TRBD1 for D (6 bases). The V gene lost 6 bases and the J gene lost 7 bases, with 16 bases spanning the gap. The CDR3 runs to 14 residues. Germline CDR1 ENHRY, CDR2 SYGVKD. CDR3 region: CAISDLGGRQPQHF. The CDR3 coding sequence is TGTGCCATCAGCGACCTAGGGGGGAGACAGCCCCAGCATTTT.

The rearrangement uses TRBV9 and TRBJ2-1, with D possibly called TRBD1 or TRBD2 (6 bases each). The CDR3 consists of 15 residues. V lost 5 bases and J 0 bases, leaving 12 bases between the germline ends. Germline V gene lookup returns CDR1 SGDLS and CDR2 YYNGEE. CDR3 coding DNA: TGTGCCAGCAGTCCAAGGGGGGACTCCTACAATGAGCAGTTCTTC. Translation: CASSPRGDSYNEQFF.

The chain has TRBV5-1 and TRBJ2-7; D perhaps matches TRBD1 (6 bases). The germline gives CDR1 SGHRS, CDR2 YFSETQ. V was trimmed by 0 bases and J by 6 bases, leaving 16 bases between them. This CDR3 is 15 amino acids long. CDR3 loop: CASSLVAGDSGEQYF. The CDR3 DNA sequence: TGCGCCAGCAGCTTGGTGGCAGGGGATTCGGGCGAGCAGTACTTC.

V and J are TRBV7-2 and TRBJ2-7; D is unclear. The CDR3 has 15 residues. From germline, CDR1 is SGHTA and CDR2 FQGNSA. Trimming removed 1 base at V and 2 bases at J, with 12 bases between. CDR3 sequence (DNA): TGTGCCAGCAGCTTAGGGGTGGTGCGCCCCTACGAGCAGTACTTC. It codes for CASSLGVVRPYEQYF.

Concerning this clone itself: This sample also contains other DNA sequences that code for the same CDR3. The chain has TRBV5-1 and TRBJ2-1; D may be TRBD1 (5 bases). V gave up 4 bases and J gave up 0 bases, with 11 bases separating them. CDR1 SGHRS and CDR2 YFSETQ come from the germline V gene. The CDR3 contains 15 residues. The CDR3 is CASSKDSSSYNEQFF. The CDR3, as DNA: TGCGCCAGCAGCAAAGACAGCAGCTCCTACAATGAGCAGTTCTTC.

Only a few counts were recorded for this clone. This chain links TRBV10-3 with TRBJ1-5; no clear D. Germline V gene lookup returns CDR1 ENHRY and CDR2 SYGVKD. V shed 5 bases and J shed 5 bases, with 13 bases lying between them. This CDR3 is built from 14 residues. The CDR3 protein is CAISSETDYQPQHF. CDR3 nucleotide sequence: TGTGCCATCAGTAGTGAGACGGACTATCAGCCCCAGCATTTT.

The rearrangement uses TRBV2 and TRBJ1-2; D not resolved. The CDR3 contains 14 residues. Trimming stripped 8 bases from V and 3 bases from J, with 16 bases between. Germline loops: CDR1 SNHLY, CDR2 FYNNEI. The CDR3 sequence is CASSEVGVDYGYTF. The CDR3 DNA follows: TGTGCCAGCTCTGAGGTCGGGGTTGACTATGGCTACACCTTC.

The rearrangement joins TRBV2 to TRBJ1-2; 7 bases line up with TRBD1. Germline V gene sequence: CDR1 SNHLY, CDR2 FYNNEI. Trimming at V came to 5 bases and at J to 2 bases, leaving 5 bases not matched to a gene. CDR3 size: 14 residues. The CDR3: CASSPDRANYGYTF. The CDR3 DNA sequence: TGTGCCAGCAGTCCCGACAGGGCCAACTATGGCTACACCTTC. The complete variable domain, with remaining parts taken from reference TRBV2 and TRBJ1-2, reads EPEVTQTPSHQVTQMGQEVILRCVPISNHLYFYWYRQILGQKVEFLVSFYNNEISEKSEIFDDQFSVERPDGSNFTLKIRSTKLEDSAMYFCASSPDRANYGYTFGSGTRLTVV.